The 5 T cell receptor beta chains given below trace back to one sample, sequenced in a study of cytomegalovirus exposure and HLA in healthy donors. Amplification used 60 Vbeta primers and 13 Jbeta primers. The table came from immunoSEQ multiplex PCR; TCRdb's copy has only in-frame clones and leaves some out. In the table there are roughly 150,000 clones, approximately 84% of which are singletons. The sample taken for sequencing was PBMCs. These receptors were obtained from a man aged 50 to 59 in good health and CMV-seropositive.

The genes are TRBV27 and TRBJ2-3; D may be TRBD1 (5 bases). V shed 4 bases and J shed 6 bases, with 17 bases lying between them. From germline, CDR1 is MNHEY and CDR2 SMNVEV (reference sequence). The CDR3 has 15 residues. In nucleotides, the CDR3 is TGTGCCAGCAGTTGGTCAAGGGGCGGAAGGGATACGCAGTATTTT. Its translation is CASSWSRGGRDTQYF.

This chain uses TRBV5-1 with TRBJ2-5; D might be TRBD1 (6 bases). This CDR3 comprises 14 residues. Germline V gene lookup returns CDR1 SGHRS and CDR2 YFSETQ. Deletions cut 2 bases from V and 3 bases from J, with 11 bases between. CDR3 DNA sequence: TGCGCCAGCAGCTTACAGGGTCTCGAAGAGACCCAGTACTTC. It codes for CASSLQGLEETQYF.

The chain joins TRBV4-2 to TRBJ1-1; the match to TRBD1 covers 8 bases. Looked up from germline, CDR1 is LGHNA and CDR2 is YNFKEQ. J gave up 1 base and V 5 bases, and 12 bases lay outside the gene matches. This CDR3 contains 17 residues. DNA for the CDR3: TGTGCCAGCAGCTCCCGGACAGGGAGGATTGGGAACACTGAAGCTTTCTTT. This translates into CASSSRTGRIGNTEAFF.

The gene calls are TRBV6-5 and TRBJ2-5; the match to TRBD2 covers 7 bases. Germline trimming cut 1 base from V and 7 bases from J; bases unmatched to any gene: 6. The CDR3 covers 14 residues. Germline-derived CDR1 and CDR2 are MNHEY and SVGAGI. CDR3 amino acids: CASSYWKRDGTQYF. CDR3 bases: TGTGCCAGCAGTTACTGGAAGCGGGACGGGACCCAGTACTTC.

V is TRBV28 and J is TRBJ2-7; D may be TRBD2 (8 bases). Per germline, CDR1 MDHEN and CDR2 SYDVKM. The ends were cut back, 6 bases at V and 1 base at J, with 16 bases in the middle. The CDR3 sequence is 15 residues long. CDR3 DNA sequence: TGTGCCAGCAGGAAGGGGGCGGGAGGTTCCTACGAGCAGTACTTC. Amino acids: CASRKGAGGSYEQYF. Full variable domain (rest looked up from reference TRBV28 and TRBJ2-7): DVKVTQSSRYLVKRTGEKVFLECVQDMDHENMFWYRQDPGLGLRLIYFSYDVKMKEKGDIPEGYSVSREKKERFSLILESASTNQTSMYLCASRKGAGGSYEQYFGPGTRLTVT.